This T cell receptor (beta chain) was sequenced in a study of shared clonotypes between healthy human individuals. Study-level points and caveats: Enrolling few donors narrowed the genetic and exposure-history diversity that was represented.

Terminally differentiated effector memory CD45RA+ cells were excluded from the naive CD8 cells, which were CD45RO-negative and positively selected for CCR7. Generated by immunoSEQ multiplex PCR, the TCRdb table keeps only in-frame clones and is missing some. The sample consists of about 2 million clones, about 95% of them appearing once. In the case of this clone: Its antigen is currently unknown.

Sequenced sample: naive CD8+ T cells sorted from blood. The origin of this receptor is a man between 18 and 29 years old in good health.

CDR3 sequence: CSVGEGELFF. The CDR3 DNA follows: TGCAGCGTTGGGGAAGGGGAGCTGTTTTTT. The rearrangement uses TRBV29-1 and TRBJ2-2; D is ambiguous. The CDR3 loop spans 10 amino acids. V was trimmed by 4 bases and J by 8 bases, leaving 5 bases between them. Germline CDR1 is SQVTM and CDR2 is ANQGSEA.